This T cell receptor beta chain was obtained from a study of blood T cell repertoires in COVID-19. The CDR3 consists of 14 residues. Trimming removed 2 bases from V and 1 base from J, with 8 bases in between. The V gene's germline CDR1 is MNHNS and CDR2 SASEGT. In the authors' workflow: Reference gene primer amplification in the assay estimated nucleated cell counts. Clones were sequenced by immunoSEQ multiplex PCR, and TCRdb holds only the in-frame ones, with some missing. V and J calls and clone size come straight from that table; D and trimming were deduced from the DNA. The data show 200,000 to 300,000 clones, with around nine tenths seen just once and approximately 9.8% held by the top ten. This clone appeared once.

The V call is TRBV6-1, the J call TRBJ1-1; D uncertain. The TCR originated in a man in his forties who had recovered from COVID-19. Sequencing input: peripheral blood. The CDR3 protein is CASSEQAGNTEAFF. The DNA of the CDR3 is TGTGCCAGCAGTGAACAGGCGGGGAACACTGAAGCTTTCTTT.